A single T cell receptor beta chain is shown here with its context. Antigen unknown. This specimen belongs to a study of T cells after yellow fever vaccination. Study-wide points: Abundant clonotypes from the bulk population could contaminate FACS-sorted repertoires. Booster sampling recovered most clones from primary vaccination (under 97% CD4, over 75% CD8).

Per the germline V gene, CDR1 is MNHEY and CDR2 is SVGAGI. V was shortened by 0 bases and J by 4 bases, with 10 bases between the two germline ends. This CDR3 has 15 residues. A universal primer site and UMIs were added as TCR cDNA was made by 5'RACE template switching. TCRdb passed the 5' RACE reads through MiXCR, listing each CDR3 protein once. The sample consists of some 220,000 distinct CDR3 sequences, under 3.5% of them appearing once. The V and J genes are TRBV6-5 and TRBJ1-5; unclear D gene. The sample in question was CD4+ T cells sorted from PBMCs, obtained 10 days after the yellow fever booster vaccination. This receptor was taken from a man aged 18 to 29 who received the YFV17D yellow fever vaccine. CDR3 protein: CASSYSMDGNQPQHF. Here the CDR3 DNA reads TGTGCCAGCAGTTACTCGATGGACGGGAATCAGCCCCAGCATTTT.